This TCR beta chain was sequenced for a study of blood T cell repertoires in COVID-19. The table came from immunoSEQ multiplex PCR; TCRdb's copy has only in-frame clones and leaves some out. In the table there are fewer than 350,000 clones, roughly 88% of which are singletons. The TCR sequence derives from a woman in her 30s who had recovered from COVID-19. The sequenced material came from PBMCs or T cells enriched from blood (not recorded which).

The CDR3 DNA reads TGTGCCAGCAGTTTGATCGGACTAGCGGGAACCGGGGAGCTGTTTTTT. It yields the protein CASSLIGLAGTGELFF. J is TRBJ2-2 and V is TRBV28, with TRBD2 matching 12 bases. The V and J ends lost 3 bases and 5 bases, in that order; junction bases with no gene match: 4. CDR1 is MDHEN and CDR2 is SYDVKM in the germline V gene. The CDR3 totals 16 residues.